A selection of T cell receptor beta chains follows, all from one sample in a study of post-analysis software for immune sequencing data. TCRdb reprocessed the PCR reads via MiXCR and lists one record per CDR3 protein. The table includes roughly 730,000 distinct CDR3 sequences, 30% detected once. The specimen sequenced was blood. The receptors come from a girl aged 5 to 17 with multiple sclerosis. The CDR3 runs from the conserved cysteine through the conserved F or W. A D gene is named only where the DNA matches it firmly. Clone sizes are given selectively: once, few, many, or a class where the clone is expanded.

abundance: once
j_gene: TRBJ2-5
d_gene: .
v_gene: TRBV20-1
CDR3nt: TGCAGTGCGCCCCGTGGGGGCCAAGAGACCCAGTACTTC
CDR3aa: CSAPRGGQETQYF

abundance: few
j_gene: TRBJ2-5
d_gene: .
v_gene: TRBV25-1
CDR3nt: TGTGCCAGCAGTGACCCCACAGTTATCCCGGAGACCCAGTACTTC
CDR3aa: CASSDPTVIPETQYF

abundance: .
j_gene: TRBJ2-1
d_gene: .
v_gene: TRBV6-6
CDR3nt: TGTGCCAGCAGGGAGGGCCCAGCCAATGAAGGGCAGTTCTTC
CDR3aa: CASREGPANEGQFF

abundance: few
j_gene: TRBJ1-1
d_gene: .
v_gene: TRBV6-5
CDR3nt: TGTGCCAGCAGTTACGGAGCGGGAGCTTTCTTT
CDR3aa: CASSYGAGAFF

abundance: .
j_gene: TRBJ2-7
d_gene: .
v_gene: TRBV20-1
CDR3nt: TGCAGTGCTAGAGCTCCGCGAGACTACAATGAGCAGTACTTC
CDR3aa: CSARAPRDYNEQYF

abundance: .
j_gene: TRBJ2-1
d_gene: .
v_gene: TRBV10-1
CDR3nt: TGCGCCAGCAGTGGACAACACGTCCCCGAAGAGGGGCAGTTCTTC
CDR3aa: CASSGQHVPEEGQFF

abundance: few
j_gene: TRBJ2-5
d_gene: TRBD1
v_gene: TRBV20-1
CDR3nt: TGCAGTGCTATAACATCGACAGGGGGTCAAGAGACCCAGTACTTC
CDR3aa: CSAITSTGGQETQYF

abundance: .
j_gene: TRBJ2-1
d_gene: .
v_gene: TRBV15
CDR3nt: TGTGCCACCAGCGGAGATGGGCGTTTAGGGAATGAGCAGTTCTTC
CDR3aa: CATSGDGRLGNEQFF

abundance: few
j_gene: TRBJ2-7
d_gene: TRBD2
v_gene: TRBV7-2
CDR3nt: TGTGCCAGCAGCCTAGGACTAGCGGGGGCCCCCTACGAGCAGTACTTC
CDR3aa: CASSLGLAGAPYEQYF

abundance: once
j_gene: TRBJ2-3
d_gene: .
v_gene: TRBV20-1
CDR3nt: TGCAGTGTCAGGGCCCCAGATACGCAGTATTTT
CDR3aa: CSVRAPDTQYF

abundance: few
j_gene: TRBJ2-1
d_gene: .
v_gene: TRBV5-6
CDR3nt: TGTGCCAGCAGCTCCCGCGGGGTCCAAGTATACAATGAGCAGTTCTTC
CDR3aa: CASSSRGVQVYNEQFF

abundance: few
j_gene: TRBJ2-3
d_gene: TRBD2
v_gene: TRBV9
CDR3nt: TGTGCCAGCAGCTTCCGCGGGAGATCGGGAGATACGCAGTATTTT
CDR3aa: CASSFRGRSGDTQYF

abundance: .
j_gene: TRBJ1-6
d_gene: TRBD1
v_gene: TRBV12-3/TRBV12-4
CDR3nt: TGTGCCAGCAGTTTTGAATTGCCCTTCGGACAGGCGAGTAATTCACCCCTCCACTTT
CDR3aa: CASSFELPFGQASNSPLHF

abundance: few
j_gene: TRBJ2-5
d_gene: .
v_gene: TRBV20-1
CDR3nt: TGCAGTGCTAGGGACGACCAAGAGACCCAGTACTTC
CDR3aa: CSARDDQETQYF

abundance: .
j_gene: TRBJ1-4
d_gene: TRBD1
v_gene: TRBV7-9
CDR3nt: TGTGCCAGCAGCTTAGCGATGCAGGGGGTCGGCGAAAAACTGTTTTTT
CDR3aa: CASSLAMQGVGEKLFF

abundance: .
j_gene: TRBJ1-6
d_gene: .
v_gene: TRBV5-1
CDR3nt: TGCGCCAGCAGGATACAGGGTGGAGGGTATCCCCTCCACTTT
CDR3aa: CASRIQGGGYPLHF

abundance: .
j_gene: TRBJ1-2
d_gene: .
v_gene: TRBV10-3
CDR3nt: TGTGCCATCAGTCGGGGAGGGGACTATGGCTACACCTTC
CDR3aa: CAISRGGDYGYTF

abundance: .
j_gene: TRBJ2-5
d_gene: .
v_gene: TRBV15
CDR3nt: TGTGCCACCAGCAGAGACAGGATGGAGACCCAGTACTTC
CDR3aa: CATSRDRMETQYF

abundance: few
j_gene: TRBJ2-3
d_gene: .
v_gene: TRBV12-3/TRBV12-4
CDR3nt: TGTGCCTGCAGGCGGGGTCCAACAGATACGCAGTATTTT
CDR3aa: CACRRGPTDTQYF

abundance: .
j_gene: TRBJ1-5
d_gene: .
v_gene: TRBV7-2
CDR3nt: TGTGCCAGCAGCCCTATCCGGCGGAAAAACGGGAAGCCCCAGCATTTT
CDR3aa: CASSPIRRKNGKPQHF

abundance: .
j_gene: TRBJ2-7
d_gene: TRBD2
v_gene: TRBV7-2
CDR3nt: TGTGCCAGCAGCCACCGCCGAATCGCTAGCGGGTTGTACGAGCAGTACTTC
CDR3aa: CASSHRRIASGLYEQYF

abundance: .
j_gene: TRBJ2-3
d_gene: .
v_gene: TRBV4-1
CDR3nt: TGCGCCAGCAGCCAAGTAAGGGACGGAATCACAGATACGCAGTATTTT
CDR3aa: CASSQVRDGITDTQYF

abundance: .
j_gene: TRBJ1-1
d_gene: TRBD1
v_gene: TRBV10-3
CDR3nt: TGTGCCATCAGGGGACTGACAGGGGCGAACACTGAAGCTTTCTTT
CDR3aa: CAIRGLTGANTEAFF

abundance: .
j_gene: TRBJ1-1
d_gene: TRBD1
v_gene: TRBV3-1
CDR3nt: TGTGCCAGCCGAAGGGACAGGTTCACTTTCTTT
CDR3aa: CASRRDRFTFF

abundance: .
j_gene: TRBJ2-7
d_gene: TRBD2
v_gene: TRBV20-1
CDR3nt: TGCAGTACACATATAGCGGGACTGCCCGACGAGCAGTACTTC
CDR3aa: CSTHIAGLPDEQYF

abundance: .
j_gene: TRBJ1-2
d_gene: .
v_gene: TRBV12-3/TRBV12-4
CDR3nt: TGTGCCAGCAGTGTATCAGGGGCTCGTGGCTACACCTTC
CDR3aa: CASSVSGARGYTF

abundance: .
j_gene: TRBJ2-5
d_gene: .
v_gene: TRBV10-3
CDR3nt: TGTGCCATCAGGGAGTCGCTGGGTGAGACCCAGTACTTC
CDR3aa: CAIRESLGETQYF

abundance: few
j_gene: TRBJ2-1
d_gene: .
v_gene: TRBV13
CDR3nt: TGTGCCAGCAGCTTAGTCGGGCAGGAGTCCTACAATGAGCAGTTCTTC
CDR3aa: CASSLVGQESYNEQFF

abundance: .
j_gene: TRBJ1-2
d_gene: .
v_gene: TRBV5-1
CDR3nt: TGCGCCAGCAGCTTGGCCGAAGGATATGGCTACACCTTC
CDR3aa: CASSLAEGYGYTF

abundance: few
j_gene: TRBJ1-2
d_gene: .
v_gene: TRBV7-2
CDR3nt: TGTGCCAGCAGCTCTAGCTACTATGGCTACACCTTC
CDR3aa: CASSSSYYGYTF

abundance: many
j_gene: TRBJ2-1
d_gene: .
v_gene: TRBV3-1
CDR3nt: TGTGCCAGCAGCCAAGACGGGGGCTCCTACAATGAGCAGTTCTTC
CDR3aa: CASSQDGGSYNEQFF

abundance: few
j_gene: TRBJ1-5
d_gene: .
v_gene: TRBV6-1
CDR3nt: TGTGCCAGCGGGAGGAGCTCGGATCAGCCCCAGCATTTT
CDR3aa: CASGRSSDQPQHF

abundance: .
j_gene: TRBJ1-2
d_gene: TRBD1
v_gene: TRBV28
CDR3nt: TGTGCCAGCAGTTTTTATGAGGTTCTGGGGACAGACTATGGCTACACCTTC
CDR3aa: CASSFYEVLGTDYGYTF

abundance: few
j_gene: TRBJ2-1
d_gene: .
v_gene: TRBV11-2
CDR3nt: TGTGCCAGCAGCCATACAGCGGTAATGTGGTTCTTC
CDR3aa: CASSHTAVMWFF

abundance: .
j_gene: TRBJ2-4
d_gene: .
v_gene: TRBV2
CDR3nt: TGTGCCAGCAGTGAGCAGTACTTC
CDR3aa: CASSEQYF

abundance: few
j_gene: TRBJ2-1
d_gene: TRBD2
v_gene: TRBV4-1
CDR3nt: TGCGCCAGCAGCCAACTTTACGGGAGGAACCGGTACAATGAGCAGTTCTTC
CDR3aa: CASSQLYGRNRYNEQFF

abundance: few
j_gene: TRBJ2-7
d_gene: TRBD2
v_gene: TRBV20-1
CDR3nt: TGCAGTGCTGCTAGCGGATGGACCTACGAGCAGTACTTC
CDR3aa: CSAASGWTYEQYF

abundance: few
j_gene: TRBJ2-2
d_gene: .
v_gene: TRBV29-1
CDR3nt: TGCAGCGTTGAACCAATCACGGGGGAGCTGTTTTTT
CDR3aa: CSVEPITGELFF

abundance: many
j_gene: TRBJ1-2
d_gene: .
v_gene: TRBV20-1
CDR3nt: TGCAGTGCTCAGATGGGGGGAAACTATGGCTACACCTTC
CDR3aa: CSAQMGGNYGYTF

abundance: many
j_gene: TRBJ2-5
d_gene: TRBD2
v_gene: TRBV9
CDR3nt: TGTGCCAGCAGCGTCTCGCTAGCGGGAGGCGAGGAGACCCAGTACTTC
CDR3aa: CASSVSLAGGEETQYF

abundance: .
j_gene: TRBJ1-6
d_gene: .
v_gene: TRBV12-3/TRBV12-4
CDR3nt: TGTGCCAGCACGGACGGTGGACAGCGTAATTCACCCCTCCACTTT
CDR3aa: CASTDGGQRNSPLHF

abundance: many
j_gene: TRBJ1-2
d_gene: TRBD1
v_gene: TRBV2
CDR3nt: TGTGCCAGCAGTGAGGGACAGGGGTATGGCTACACCTTC
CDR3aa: CASSEGQGYGYTF

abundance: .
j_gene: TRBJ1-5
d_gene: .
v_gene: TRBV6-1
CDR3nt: TGTGCCAGCAGTGCAACAGGGAACCAGCCCCAGCATTTT
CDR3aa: CASSATGNQPQHF

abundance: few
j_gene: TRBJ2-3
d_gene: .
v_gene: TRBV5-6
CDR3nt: TGTGCCAGCAGAAGCGTCGGCCTAGGGCGCACAGATACGCAGTATTTT
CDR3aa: CASRSVGLGRTDTQYF

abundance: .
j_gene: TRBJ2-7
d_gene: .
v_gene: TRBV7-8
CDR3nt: TGTGCCAGCAGCTTAGGCCGCGGCAGTACCTACGAGCAGTACTTC
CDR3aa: CASSLGRGSTYEQYF

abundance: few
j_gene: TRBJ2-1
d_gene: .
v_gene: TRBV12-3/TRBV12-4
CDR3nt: TGTGCCAGTGGGCCGGGTTCTCTTTACAATGAGCAGTTCTTC
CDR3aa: CASGPGSLYNEQFF

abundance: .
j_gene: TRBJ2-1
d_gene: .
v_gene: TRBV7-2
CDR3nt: TGTGCCAGCAGCTCCGGGAGATATGAGCAGTTCTTC
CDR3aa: CASSSGRYEQFF

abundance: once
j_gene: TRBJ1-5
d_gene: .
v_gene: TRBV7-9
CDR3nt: TGTGCCAGCAGCTTAGCTTCGGGGGGCCGTGAGCCCCAGCATTTT
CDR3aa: CASSLASGGREPQHF

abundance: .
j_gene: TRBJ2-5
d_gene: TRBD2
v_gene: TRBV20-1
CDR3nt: TGCAGTGCCCGCTCCTTAGCGGGACGGTACAATGAGCAGTACTTC
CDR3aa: CSARSLAGRYNEQYF

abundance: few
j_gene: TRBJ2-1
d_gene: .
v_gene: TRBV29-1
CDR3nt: TGCAGCGTTGTAGATCGGGGCTACAATGAGCAGTTCTTC
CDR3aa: CSVVDRGYNEQFF